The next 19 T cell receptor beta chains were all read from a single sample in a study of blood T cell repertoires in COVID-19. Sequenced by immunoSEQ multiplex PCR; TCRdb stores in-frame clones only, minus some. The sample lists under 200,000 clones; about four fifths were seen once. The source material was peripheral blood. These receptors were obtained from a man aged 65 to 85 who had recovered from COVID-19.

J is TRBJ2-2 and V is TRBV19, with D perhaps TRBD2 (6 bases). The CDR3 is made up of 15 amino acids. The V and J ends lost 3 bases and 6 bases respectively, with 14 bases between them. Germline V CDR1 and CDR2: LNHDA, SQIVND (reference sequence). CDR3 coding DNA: TGTGCCAGTAGTATTGGGCCCAGGGACTCCGGGGAGCTGTTTTTT. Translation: CASSIGPRDSGELFF. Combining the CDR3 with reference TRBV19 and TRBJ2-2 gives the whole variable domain DGGITQSPKYLFRKEGQNVTLSCEQNLNHDAMYWYRQDPGQGLRLIYYSQIVNDFQKGDIAEGYSVSREKKESFPLTVTSAQKNPTAFYLCASSIGPRDSGELFFGEGSRLTVL.

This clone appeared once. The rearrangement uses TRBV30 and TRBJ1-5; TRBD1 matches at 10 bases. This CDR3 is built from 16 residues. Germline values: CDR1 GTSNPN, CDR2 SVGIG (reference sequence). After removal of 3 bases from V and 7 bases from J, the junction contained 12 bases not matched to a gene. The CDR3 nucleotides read TGTGCCTGGAGGACACCGGGACAGGGGACCAGACAGCCCCAGCATTTT. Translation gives CAWRTPGQGTRQPQHF. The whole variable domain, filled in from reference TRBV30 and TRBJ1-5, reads SQTIHQWPATLVQPVGSPLSLECTVEGTSNPNLYWYRQAAGRGLQLLFYSVGIGQISSEVPQNLSASRPQDRQFILSSKKLLLSDSGFYLCAWRTPGQGTRQPQHFGDGTRLSIL.

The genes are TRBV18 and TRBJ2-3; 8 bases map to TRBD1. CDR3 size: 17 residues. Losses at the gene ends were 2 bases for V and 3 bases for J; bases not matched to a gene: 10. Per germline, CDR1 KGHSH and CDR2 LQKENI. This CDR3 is CASSPWQGARGTDTQYF. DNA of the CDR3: TGTGCCAGCTCACCATGGCAGGGGGCACGTGGAACAGATACGCAGTATTTT. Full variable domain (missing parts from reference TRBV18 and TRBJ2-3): NAGVMQNPRHLVRRRGQEARLRCSPMKGHSHVYWYRQLPEEGLKFMVYLQKENIIDESGMPKERFSAEFPKEGPSILRIQQVVRGDSAAYFCASSPWQGARGTDTQYFGPGTRLTVL.

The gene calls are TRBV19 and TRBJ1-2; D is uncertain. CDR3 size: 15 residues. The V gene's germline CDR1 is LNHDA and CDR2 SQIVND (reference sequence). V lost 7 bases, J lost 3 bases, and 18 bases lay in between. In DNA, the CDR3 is TGTGCCAGTATTCCCCAGAGAGGGCTGCACTATGGCTACACCTTC. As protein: CASIPQRGLHYGYTF.

The CDR3 here is CASSLGGTGHYEQYF. The CDR3 region has the DNA TGTGCCAGCAGCTTAGGCGGGACAGGGCACTACGAGCAGTACTTC. This chain uses TRBV7-2 with TRBJ2-7; 9 nucleotides line up with TRBD1. Germline-derived CDR1 and CDR2 are SGHTA and FQGNSA. V dropped 1 base and J dropped 3; count of bases not matched to a gene: 4. This CDR3 is 15 amino acids long.

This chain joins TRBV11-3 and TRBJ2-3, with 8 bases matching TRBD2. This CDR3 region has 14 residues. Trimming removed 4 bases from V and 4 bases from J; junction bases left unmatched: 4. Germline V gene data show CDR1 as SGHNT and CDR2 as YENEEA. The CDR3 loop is CASSSIAGSDTQYF. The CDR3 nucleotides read TGTGCCAGCAGCTCAATAGCGGGGTCAGATACGCAGTATTTT.

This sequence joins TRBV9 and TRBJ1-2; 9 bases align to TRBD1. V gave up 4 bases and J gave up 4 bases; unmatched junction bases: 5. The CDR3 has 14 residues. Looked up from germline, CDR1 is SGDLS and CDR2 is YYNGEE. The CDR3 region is CASSRTGVGYGYTF. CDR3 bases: TGTGCCAGCAGCAGGACAGGGGTTGGCTATGGCTACACCTTC.

CDR3 sequence: CASSQDPQGWSPLHF. In DNA form, the CDR3 reads TGCGCCAGCAGCCAAGATCCACAGGGGTGGTCACCCCTCCACTTT. The rearrangement uses TRBV4-1 and TRBJ1-6; 7 bases match TRBD1. The germline CDR1 and CDR2 sequences are MGHRA and YSYEKL. The CDR3 runs to 15 residues. The junction had 6 bases not matched to a gene; V was cut back by 0 bases and J by 10 bases.

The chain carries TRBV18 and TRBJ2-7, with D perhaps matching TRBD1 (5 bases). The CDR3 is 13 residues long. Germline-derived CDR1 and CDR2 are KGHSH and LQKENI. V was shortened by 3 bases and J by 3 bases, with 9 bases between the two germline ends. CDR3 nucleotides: TGTGCCAGCTCACCTCGCGACAGCTACGAGCAGTACTTC. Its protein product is CASSPRDSYEQYF.

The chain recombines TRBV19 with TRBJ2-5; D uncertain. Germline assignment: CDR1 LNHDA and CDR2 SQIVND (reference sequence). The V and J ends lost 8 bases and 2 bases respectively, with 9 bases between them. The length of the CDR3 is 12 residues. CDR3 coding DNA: TGTGCCAGTTCGTCGAGGCAAGAGACCCAGTACTTC. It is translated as CASSSRQETQYF.

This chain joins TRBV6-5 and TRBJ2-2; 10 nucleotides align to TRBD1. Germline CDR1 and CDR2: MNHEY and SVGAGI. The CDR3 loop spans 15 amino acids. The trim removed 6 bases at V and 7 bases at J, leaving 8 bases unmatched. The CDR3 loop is CASRTGGASDGELFF. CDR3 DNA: TGTGCCAGCAGGACAGGGGGCGCTTCGGACGGGGAGCTGTTTTTT.

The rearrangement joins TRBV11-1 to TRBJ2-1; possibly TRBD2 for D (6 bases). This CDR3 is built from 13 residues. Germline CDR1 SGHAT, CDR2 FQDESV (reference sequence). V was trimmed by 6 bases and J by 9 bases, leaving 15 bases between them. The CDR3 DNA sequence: TGTGCCAGCAGTTTTGCGGGGACTGGTGAGCAGTTCTTC. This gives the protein CASSFAGTGEQFF.

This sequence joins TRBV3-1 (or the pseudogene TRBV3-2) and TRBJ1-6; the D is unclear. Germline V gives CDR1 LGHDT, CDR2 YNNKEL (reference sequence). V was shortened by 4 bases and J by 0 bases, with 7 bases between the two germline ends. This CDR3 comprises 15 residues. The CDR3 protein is CASSPSGSYNSPLHF. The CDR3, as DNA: TGTGCCAGCAGCCCATCAGGCTCCTATAATTCACCCCTCCACTTT.

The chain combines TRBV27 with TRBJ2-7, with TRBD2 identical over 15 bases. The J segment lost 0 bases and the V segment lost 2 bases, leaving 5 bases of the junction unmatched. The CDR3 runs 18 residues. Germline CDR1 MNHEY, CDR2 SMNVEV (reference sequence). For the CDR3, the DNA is TGTGCCAGCAGTTTAGATGGGACTAGCGGGAGGTCCTCCTACGAGCAGTACTTC. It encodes CASSLDGTSGRSSYEQYF.

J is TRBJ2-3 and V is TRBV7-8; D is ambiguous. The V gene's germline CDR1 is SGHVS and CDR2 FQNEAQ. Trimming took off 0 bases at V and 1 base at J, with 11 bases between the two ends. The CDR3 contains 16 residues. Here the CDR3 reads CASSLASLVRTDTQYF. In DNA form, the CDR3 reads TGTGCCAGCAGCTTAGCTTCGCTAGTCCGCACAGATACGCAGTATTTT. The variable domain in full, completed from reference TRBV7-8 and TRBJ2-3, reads GAGVSQSPRYKVAKRGQDVALRCDPISGHVSLFWYQQALGQGPEFLTYFQNEAQLDKSGLPSDRFFAERPEGSVSTLKIQRTQQEDSAVYLCASSLASLVRTDTQYFGPGTRLTVL.

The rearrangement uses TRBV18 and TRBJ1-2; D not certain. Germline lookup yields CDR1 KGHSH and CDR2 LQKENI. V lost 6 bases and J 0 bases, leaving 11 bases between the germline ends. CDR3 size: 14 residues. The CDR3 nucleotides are TGTGCCAGCTCGCCCCGGGAGACTAACTATGGCTACACCTTC. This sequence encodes CASSPRETNYGYTF.

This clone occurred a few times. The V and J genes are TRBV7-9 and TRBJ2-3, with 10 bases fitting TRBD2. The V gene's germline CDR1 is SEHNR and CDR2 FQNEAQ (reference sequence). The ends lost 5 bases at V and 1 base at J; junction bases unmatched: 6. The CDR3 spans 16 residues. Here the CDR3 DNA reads TGTGCCAGCAGCGTATTAGCGGGAGGAGGCACAGATACGCAGTATTTT. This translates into CASSVLAGGGTDTQYF.

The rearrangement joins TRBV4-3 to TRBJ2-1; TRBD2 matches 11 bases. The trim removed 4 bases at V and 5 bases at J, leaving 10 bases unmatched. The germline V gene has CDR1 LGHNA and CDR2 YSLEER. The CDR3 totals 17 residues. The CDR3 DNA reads TGCGCCAGCAGCCTAAACCTCGGGACTAGCGGTAACAATGAGCAGTTCTTC. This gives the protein CASSLNLGTSGNNEQFF.

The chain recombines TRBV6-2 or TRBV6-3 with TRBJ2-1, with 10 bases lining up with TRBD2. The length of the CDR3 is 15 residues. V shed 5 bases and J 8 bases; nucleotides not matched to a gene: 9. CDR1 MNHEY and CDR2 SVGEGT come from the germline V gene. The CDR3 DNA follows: TGTGCCAGCAGTCACCCTAGCGGGAGTACGTATGAGCAGTTCTTC. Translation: CASSHPSGSTYEQFF.